This section outlines one T cell receptor beta chain sequence together with its context. This sample is drawn from a study of blood T cell repertoires in COVID-19. Background on the study: The origin of the acute and convalescent COVID-19 samples was the United States, Italy and Spain. PBMCs, B-cell-depleted T cells, or T cells were the source of the cDNA or gDNA that made up the material.

Germline V gives CDR1 LGHNA, CDR2 YSLEER. Between the trimmed V and J ends, which lost 4 bases and 4 bases, there was a span of 17 bases. This CDR3 region has 16 residues. Per the study methods: Reference gene primer amplification gave estimated nucleated cell counts. Profiled with immunoSEQ multiplex PCR; TCRdb holds only in-frame clones, not every one. That table is the source of V, J and clone size, and D and trimming were worked out from the DNA. The sample lists about 200,000 clones, approximately 85% seen once, with about 5% in the top ten. The receptor was isolated from a woman of 80 years or more with acute or convalescent COVID-19. Sample: peripheral blood. The V and J genes are TRBV4-3 and TRBJ2-1; D is possibly TRBD2 (5 bases). The CDR3 sequence is CASSRLSGSDYNEQFF. In nucleotides, the CDR3 is TGCGCCAGCAGCCGCTTAAGCGGTTCTGATTACAATGAGCAGTTCTTC.